This T cell receptor (beta chain) derives from a study of regulatory T cells in long-lasting Graves disease. Notes on the study in general: TRBV28, TRBJ1-2 and TRBJ2-5 were segments that persistent disease favored. Those with persistent disease had in common more public clonotypes (about 3,000) than new patients (about 970). Persistent Graves' patients had lower TCR diversity than newly diagnosed ones.

Libraries of TCR beta came from iRepertoire HTBI primers plus Arm-PCR of CDR3 regions. TCRdb reprocessed the multiplex PCR reads with MiXCR, giving one entry per CDR3 protein. This table has about 350,000 distinct CDR3 sequences, 15% to 20% appearing once. In regard to this clonotype: Its antigen is unknown.

As for time point: newly diagnosed GD, antithyroid drugs for less than 3 months. RNA isolated from PBMCs was used to make the TCR library. CDR3 length equals 17 residues. Unmatched junction bases numbered 10, after V lost 2 bases and J lost 3 bases. In germline, CDR1 is SGHVS, CDR2 FQNEAQ. This sample was also put to use in a study of T cells in Graves' hyperthyroidism and ophthalmopathy.

The rearrangement joins TRBV7-8 to TRBJ2-7; 10 bases agree with TRBD2. The source was peripheral blood mononuclear cells (PBMCs), collected at new diagnosis, from a patient treated with antithyroid drugs. This clonotype was sampled from a man aged 35 to 55 with Graves disease. As DNA, the CDR3 is TGTGCCAGCAGCTTACGGACTAGCGGAGAGAAACACTACGAGCAGTACTTC. Translated, it gives CASSLRTSGEKHYEQYF.